These 28 T cell receptor beta chains originate from one sample sequenced in a study of T cell responses to AZD1222 COVID-19 vaccine. TCRdb's table, derived via immunoSEQ multiplex PCR, lists solely in-frame clones and lacks some. Of roughly 120,000 clones listed, roughly 87% were seen once; the top ten hold just under 10%. The source was peripheral blood, collected on day 0 of AZD1222 vaccination. The receptor source for this set is an adult in good health.

The chain has TRBV6-1 and TRBJ1-5, with D uncertain. The germline V gene encodes CDR1 MNHNS and CDR2 SASEGT. This CDR3 has 15 residues. V lost 0 bases, J lost 3 bases, and 9 bases lay in between. This chain's CDR3 is CASSEAYNLNQPQHF. CDR3 nucleotides: TGTGCCAGCAGTGAAGCTTATAACCTCAATCAGCCCCAGCATTTT.

The chain employs TRBV9 and TRBJ2-3; TRBD2 matches at 8 bases. J was trimmed by 2 bases and V by 3 bases; bases with no gene match: 8. The CDR3 totals 16 residues. Germline V gene sequence: CDR1 SGDLS, CDR2 YYNGEE. For the CDR3, the DNA is TGTGCCAGCAGCGCAGAGAGCGGGGGACCCACAGATACGCAGTATTTT. It translates to CASSAESGGPTDTQYF.

The table lists this clone with a count of one. This chain joins TRBV6-5 and TRBJ1-2; D is undetermined. CDR1 is MNHEY and CDR2 is SVGAGI in the germline V gene. V dropped 7 bases and J dropped 7 bases, with 22 bases sitting between them. This CDR3 has 15 residues. CDR3 loop: CASTETTIPLGGYTF. The CDR3 DNA sequence: TGTGCCAGCACCGAAACGACAATCCCTCTGGGTGGCTACACCTTC.

The chain employs TRBV7-2 and TRBJ2-6; no definite D call. V shed 4 bases and J shed 2 bases, with 15 bases lying between them. The CDR3 is 17 amino acids. Germline values: CDR1 SGHTA, CDR2 FQGNSA. The CDR3 bases are TGTGCCAGCAGCTCGGCTAGATTTGCCCCTGGGGCCAACGTCCTGACTTTC. Amino acids: CASSSARFAPGANVLTF.

This clone has more than one count but fewer than ten. V is TRBV27 and J is TRBJ1-2, with D possibly being TRBD1 (5 bases). V lost 6 bases and J lost 2, with 10 bases in between. CDR3 size: 13 residues. In germline, CDR1 is MNHEY, CDR2 SMNVEV (reference sequence). This CDR3 is CASRHKGNYGYTF. For the CDR3, the DNA is TGTGCCAGCAGGCACAAGGGGAACTATGGCTACACCTTC.

The chain couples TRBV18 to TRBJ2-7; D may be TRBD1 (5 bases). Germline-derived CDR1 and CDR2 are KGHSH and LQKENI. Trimming removed 6 bases from V and 5 bases from J, with 14 bases in between. The CDR3 sequence is 13 residues long. CDR3 region: CASSRDRFDEQYF. The CDR3 bases are TGTGCCAGCTCCCGCGACAGATTCGACGAGCAGTACTTC.

The chain has TRBV14 and TRBJ1-4, with a possible D match to TRBD1 (5 bases). In germline, CDR1 is SGHDN, CDR2 FVKESK. The CDR3 contains 14 residues. The V and J ends lost 0 bases and 13 bases respectively, with 15 bases between them. In DNA form, the CDR3 reads TGTGCCAGCAGCCAAGATCGGGGCGGGCGGGCACTGTTTTTT. Translated, it gives CASSQDRGGRALFF.

This rearrangement joins TRBV11-2 to TRBJ2-1, with D unclear. Germline values: CDR1 SGHAT, CDR2 FQNNGV. V was pared by 5 bases and J by 8 bases, with 22 bases between. This CDR3 is 16 amino acids long. CDR3 protein: CASSPRADLLFDEQFF. The CDR3 nucleotides are TGTGCCAGCAGCCCCAGAGCCGATTTACTATTCGATGAGCAGTTCTTC.

The rearrangement uses TRBV28 and TRBJ2-1, with TRBD1 matching 9 bases. The CDR3 runs 15 residues. CDR1 and CDR2 from the germline V gene are MDHEN and SYDVKM. J gave up 8 bases and V 5 bases, and 10 bases lay outside the gene matches. The CDR3 DNA reads as TGTGCCAGCAGTCCCCGGACAGGGGCCTCTGATGAGCAGTTCTTC. This sequence encodes CASSPRTGASDEQFF. Complete variable domain (other parts from reference TRBV28 and TRBJ2-1): DVKVTQSSRYLVKRTGEKVFLECVQDMDHENMFWYRQDPGLGLRLIYFSYDVKMKEKGDIPEGYSVSREKKERFSLILESASTNQTSMYLCASSPRTGASDEQFFGPGTRLTVL.

This chain joins TRBV9 and TRBJ1-2; TRBD1 matches at 9 bases. The CDR3 has 14 amino acids. The V gene's germline CDR1 is SGDLS and CDR2 YYNGEE. J lost 4 bases, V lost 4 bases, and 5 bases had no gene match. Here the CDR3 DNA reads TGTGCCAGCAGCCCCGGACAGGGGACCTATGGCTACACCTTC. Translating gives CASSPGQGTYGYTF.

To note about this clone: One end of the junction is discordant with germline, which a read error may explain. The rearrangement links TRBV4-1 to TRBJ2-1, with 7 bases matching TRBD1. The CDR3 covers 15 residues. The V gene's germline CDR1 is MGHRA and CDR2 YSYEKL. For the CDR3, the DNA is TGCGCCAGCAGCCAAGTATGGGGACAGAACAATGAGCGGTTCTTC. This gives the protein CASSQVWGQNNERFF.

The V and J genes are TRBV19 and TRBJ2-3; TRBD2 matches at 7 bases. V lost 4 bases to trimming and J lost 3 bases; unmatched junction nucleotides: 7. The germline CDR1 and CDR2 sequences are LNHDA and SQIVND (reference sequence). The CDR3 sequence is 15 residues long. In DNA, the CDR3 is TGTGCCAGTAGTAGTGCGGGAGTCAGGACAGATACGCAGTATTTT. The encoded protein is CASSSAGVRTDTQYF.

V and J are TRBV7-9 and TRBJ1-2; D is perhaps TRBD1 (6 bases). Trimming shortened V by 5 bases and J by 4 bases, and 29 bases separated the two germline ends. The germline CDR1 and CDR2 sequences are SEHNR and FQNEAQ (reference sequence). The CDR3 is 19 residues long. CDR3 DNA: TGTGCCAGCAGCAGAAAAACTCGGGACACCGGGGCAGGGTCCTATGGCTACACCTTC. Protein: CASSRKTRDTGAGSYGYTF.

CDR3 sequence: CASSQGGLGNQPQHF. Written as DNA, the CDR3 is TGTGCCAGCAGCCAAGGGGGTCTTGGCAATCAGCCCCAGCATTTT. The rearrangement joins TRBV3-1 (or the pseudogene TRBV3-2) to TRBJ1-5, with D uncertain. The V and J ends lost 1 base and 2 bases respectively, with 9 bases between them. Germline V gene sequence: CDR1 LGHDT, CDR2 YNNKEL (reference sequence). The CDR3 spans 15 residues.

The CDR3 spells CASSRQGFNSPLHF. For the CDR3, the DNA is TGTGCCAGCAGTCGACAGGGGTTTAATTCACCCCTCCACTTT. The rearrangement links TRBV6-5 to TRBJ1-6; 8 bases map to TRBD1. This CDR3 has 14 residues. Germline-derived CDR1 and CDR2 are MNHEY and SVGAGI. The V gene end was trimmed by 5 bases and the J gene end by 6 bases; junction bases not matched to a gene: 3.

The chain joins TRBV6-2 or TRBV6-3 to TRBJ2-7; D call uncertain. CDR1 and CDR2 from the germline V gene are MNHEY and SVGEGT. V gave up 6 bases and J gave up 0 bases, with 6 bases separating them. The CDR3 covers 12 residues. CDR3 in DNA: TGTGCCAGCAGCTCCAGCTCCTACGAGCAGTACTTC. This gives the protein CASSSSSYEQYF.

This clone was found a few times. V gene TRBV7-2 combines with J gene TRBJ2-7; D remains ambiguous. Between the trimmed V and J ends, which lost 1 base and 5 bases, there was a span of 12 bases. Germline V gene sequence: CDR1 SGHTA, CDR2 FQGNSA. The CDR3 has 14 residues. The CDR3 here is CASSLGVLPDEQYF. CDR3 coding DNA: TGTGCCAGCAGCTTAGGCGTTCTCCCGGACGAGCAGTACTTC. The full variable domain, completed using reference TRBV7-2 and TRBJ2-7, is GAGVSQSPSNKVTEKGKDVELRCDPISGHTALYWYRQSLGQGLEFLIYFQGNSAPDKSGLPSDRFSAERTGGSVSTLTIQRTQQEDSAVYLCASSLGVLPDEQYFGPGTRLTVT.

This rearrangement joins TRBV6-1 to TRBJ1-2; 7 bases match TRBD1. The germline gives CDR1 MNHNS, CDR2 SASEGT. This CDR3 is built from 14 residues. V gave up 5 bases and J gave up 2 bases; unmatched junction bases: 5. The CDR3 DNA reads TGTGCCAGCAGTCTCTTGACAGGGAACTATGGCTACACCTTC. As protein: CASSLLTGNYGYTF.

The chain combines TRBV24-1 with TRBJ1-1; TRBD1 is a possible D gene (6 bases). Between the trimmed V and J ends, which lost 10 bases and 2 bases, there was a span of 13 bases. The CDR3 totals 13 residues. Germline CDR1 KGHDR, CDR2 SFDVKD. The CDR3 here is CATRAGENTEAFF. For the CDR3, the DNA is TGTGCCACGAGGGCAGGGGAAAACACTGAAGCTTTCTTT.

J is TRBJ2-7 and V is TRBV4-2; D might be TRBD1 (6 bases). The CDR3 sequence is 16 residues long. The germline gives CDR1 LGHNA, CDR2 YNFKEQ. The V gene lost 4 bases and the J gene lost 5 bases, with 21 bases spanning the gap. CDR3 sequence (DNA): TGTGCCAGCAGCCCCCTAGGGGACAAGTTGCCGAACGAGCAGTACTTC. Amino acids: CASSPLGDKLPNEQYF.

The rearrangement links TRBV7-9 to TRBJ2-3; D unresolved. V dropped 7 bases and J dropped 2 bases, with 4 bases sitting between them. Per germline, CDR1 SEHNR and CDR2 FQNEAQ (reference sequence). CDR3 length equals 11 residues. The CDR3 loop is CASTPTDTQYF. CDR3 in DNA: TGTGCCAGCACACCCACAGATACGCAGTATTTT.

The chain has TRBV5-1 and TRBJ1-1; D is ambiguous. The CDR3 spans 12 residues. V was clipped by 4 bases and J by 4 bases, with 8 bases between them. The germline V gene encodes CDR1 SGHRS and CDR2 YFSETQ. CDR3 region: CASSPRGTEAFF. CDR3 sequence (DNA): TGCGCCAGCAGCCCCAGAGGCACTGAAGCTTTCTTT.

The chain employs TRBV3-1 (or the pseudogene TRBV3-2) and TRBJ1-2; TRBD1 agrees at 7 bases. Trimming at V came to 6 bases and at J to 4 bases, leaving 5 bases not matched to a gene. The CDR3 is made up of 13 amino acids. Germline CDR1 is LGHDT and CDR2 is YNNKEL (reference sequence). DNA for the CDR3: TGTGCCAGCAGTCGACAGGGACCCTATGGCTACACCTTC. Its protein product is CASSRQGPYGYTF.

The DNA for the CDR3 is TGTGCCAGCACTAAGACGGGTCCACCTGGGGGCTACACCTTC. Translated, it gives CASTKTGPPGGYTF. The chain has TRBV2 and TRBJ1-2; the D is unclear. Trimming pared 7 bases from V and 8 bases from J, leaving 20 bases between. Looked up from germline, CDR1 is SNHLY and CDR2 is FYNNEI. This CDR3 comprises 14 residues.

This chain links TRBV6-1 with TRBJ2-7; 12 positions match TRBD2. This CDR3 has 17 residues. The germline V gene encodes CDR1 MNHNS and CDR2 SASEGT. The V segment lost 2 bases and the J segment 0 bases; nucleotides outside the gene matches: 5. The CDR3 nucleotides read TGTGCCAGCAGTGAACGACTAGCGGGGGAGAGCTCCTACGAGCAGTACTTC. The encoded protein is CASSERLAGESSYEQYF.

The chain employs TRBV30 and TRBJ1-4; D call uncertain. V was shortened by 5 bases and J by 5 bases, with 12 bases between the two germline ends. The V gene's germline CDR1 is GTSNPN and CDR2 SVGIG (reference sequence). This CDR3 is built from 13 residues. The CDR3 loop reads CAWAGIGNEKLFF. CDR3 nucleotides: TGTGCCTGGGCCGGGATCGGGAATGAAAAACTGTTTTTT. Full variable domain (outside the CDR3, taken from reference TRBV30 and TRBJ1-4): SQTIHQWPATLVQPVGSPLSLECTVEGTSNPNLYWYRQAAGRGLQLLFYSVGIGQISSEVPQNLSASRPQDRQFILSSKKLLLSDSGFYLCAWAGIGNEKLFFGSGTQLSVL.

This clone was seen once. V gene TRBV4-1 combines with J gene TRBJ2-1; 11 bases match TRBD2. V was pared by 0 bases and J by 3 bases, with 1 base of the junction left unmatched. Germline CDR1 is MGHRA and CDR2 is YSYEKL. The CDR3 length is 16 residues. CDR3 in amino acids: CASSQETSGSYNEQFF. CDR3 in DNA: TGCGCCAGCAGCCAAGAAACTAGCGGGAGCTACAATGAGCAGTTCTTC.

The gene calls are TRBV5-1 and TRBJ1-3; tentative D call: TRBD1 (5 bases). The CDR3 sequence is 15 residues long. The germline V and J ends were trimmed by 0 bases and 4 bases, with 11 bases remaining between them. CDR1 SGHRS and CDR2 YFSETQ come from the germline V gene. CDR3 residues: CASSLDRGTGNTIYF. The CDR3 DNA sequence: TGCGCCAGCAGCTTGGATCGGGGCACGGGAAACACCATATATTTT.